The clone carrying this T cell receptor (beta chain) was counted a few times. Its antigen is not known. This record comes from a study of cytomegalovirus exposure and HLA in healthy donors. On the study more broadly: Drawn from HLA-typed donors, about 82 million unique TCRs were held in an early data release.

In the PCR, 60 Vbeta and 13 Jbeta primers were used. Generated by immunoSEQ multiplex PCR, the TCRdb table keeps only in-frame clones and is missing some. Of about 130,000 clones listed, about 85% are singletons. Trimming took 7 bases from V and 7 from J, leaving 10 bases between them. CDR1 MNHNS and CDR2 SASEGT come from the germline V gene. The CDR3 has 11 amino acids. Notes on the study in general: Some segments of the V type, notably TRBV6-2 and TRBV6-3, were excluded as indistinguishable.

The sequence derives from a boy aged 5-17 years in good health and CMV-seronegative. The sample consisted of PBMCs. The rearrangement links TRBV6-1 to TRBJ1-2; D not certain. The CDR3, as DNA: TGTGCCAGCAAGGAAGGCGGTGGCTACACCTTC. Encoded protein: CASKEGGGYTF.